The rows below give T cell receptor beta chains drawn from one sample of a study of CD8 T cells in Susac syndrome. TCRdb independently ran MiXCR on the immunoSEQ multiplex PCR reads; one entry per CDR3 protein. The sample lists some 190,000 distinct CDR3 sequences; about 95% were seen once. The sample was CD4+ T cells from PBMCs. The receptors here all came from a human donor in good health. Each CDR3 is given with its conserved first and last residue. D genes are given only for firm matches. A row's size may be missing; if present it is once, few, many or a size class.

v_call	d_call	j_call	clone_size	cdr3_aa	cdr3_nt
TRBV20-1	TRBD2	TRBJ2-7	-	CSARRILAGELTYEQYF	TGCAGTGCTAGAAGGATACTAGCGGGGGAACTGACCTACGAGCAGTACTTC
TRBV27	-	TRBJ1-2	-	CASSYRNVGYGYTF	TGTGCCAGCAGTTACAGGAACGTTGGCTATGGCTACACCTTC
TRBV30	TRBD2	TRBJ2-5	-	CAWESLAGPETQYF	TGTGCCTGGGAGTCCTTAGCGGGACCGGAGACCCAGTACTTC
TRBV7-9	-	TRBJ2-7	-	CASSSTITGIREQYF	TGTGCCAGCAGCTCTACCATAACAGGGATCCGCGAGCAGTACTTC
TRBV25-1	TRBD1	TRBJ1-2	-	CASSDPGQGSYGYTF	TGTGCCAGCAGTGATCCCGGACAGGGCAGCTATGGCTACACCTTC
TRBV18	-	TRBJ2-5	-	CASSFPSKSETQYF	TGTGCCAGCTCCTTTCCTAGCAAGTCGGAGACCCAGTACTTC
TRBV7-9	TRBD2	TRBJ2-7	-	CASSFSGRLLEQYF	TGTGCCAGCAGCTTCAGCGGGAGGCTTCTCGAGCAGTACTTC
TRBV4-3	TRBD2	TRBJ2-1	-	CASSPIAGDEQFF	TGCGCCAGCAGCCCAATAGCGGGAGACGAGCAGTTCTTC
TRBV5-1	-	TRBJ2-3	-	CASSREPGSTDTQYF	TGCGCCAGCAGCCGTGAACCGGGGAGCACAGATACGCAGTATTTT
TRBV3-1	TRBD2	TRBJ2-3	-	CASSHWTSGRAGSTDTQYF	TGTGCCAGCAGCCACTGGACTAGCGGGAGGGCCGGGAGCACAGATACGCAGTATTTT
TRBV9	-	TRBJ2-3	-	CASALEGGPSTDTQYF	TGTGCCAGCGCCTTAGAAGGGGGACCGAGCACAGATACGCAGTATTTT
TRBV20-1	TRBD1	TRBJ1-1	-	CSARGAAGGDLNTEAFF	TGCAGTGCTAGAGGCGCGGCAGGGGGTGACCTGAACACTGAAGCTTTCTTT
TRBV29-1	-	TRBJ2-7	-	CSVNRFPGRDEQYF	TGCAGCGTAAACCGATTCCCGGGACGGGACGAGCAGTACTTC
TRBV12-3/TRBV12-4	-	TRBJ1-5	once	CASSAQYSNQPQHF	TGTGCCAGCAGTGCTCAGTATAGCAATCAGCCCCAGCATTTT
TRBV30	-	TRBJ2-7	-	CACQGIPYEQYF	TGTGCCTGCCAGGGTATTCCCTACGAGCAGTACTTC
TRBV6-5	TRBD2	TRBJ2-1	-	CASRRLAGTYNEQFF	TGTGCCAGCAGGCGACTAGCGGGGACCTACAATGAGCAGTTCTTC
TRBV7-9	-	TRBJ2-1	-	CASSFLKGTPYNEQFF	TGTGCCAGCAGCTTTCTGAAGGGGACTCCCTACAATGAGCAGTTCTTC
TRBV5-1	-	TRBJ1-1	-	CASSLYSGSPRTTEAFF	TGCGCCAGCAGCTTGTACTCCGGGTCCCCCAGGACCACTGAAGCTTTCTTT
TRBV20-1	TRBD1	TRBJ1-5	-	CSASQGTAFSNQPQHF	TGCAGTGCTAGCCAGGGGACAGCTTTTAGCAATCAGCCCCAGCATTTT
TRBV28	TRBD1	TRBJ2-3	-	CASTRAGGGADTQYF	TGTGCCAGCACCCGGGCAGGGGGCGGGGCAGATACGCAGTATTTT
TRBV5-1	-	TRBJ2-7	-	CASSRPSFGSSLEQYF	TGCGCCAGCAGCCGACCATCTTTCGGGAGTTCTCTTGAGCAGTACTTC
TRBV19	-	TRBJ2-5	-	CASSPRAKGGGSGETQYF	TGTGCCAGTAGCCCCCGGGCAAAAGGCGGGGGCAGCGGAGAGACCCAGTACTTC
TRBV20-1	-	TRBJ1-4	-	CSARDRLGKLFF	TGCAGTGCTAGAGATCGATTGGGAAAACTGTTTTTT
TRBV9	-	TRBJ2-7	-	CASSVYGVSYEQYF	TGTGCCAGCAGCGTCTACGGGGTCTCCTACGAGCAGTACTTC
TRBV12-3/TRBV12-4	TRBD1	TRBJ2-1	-	CASRSRTGGNEQFF	TGTGCCAGCAGATCCCGGACAGGGGGCAATGAGCAGTTCTTC
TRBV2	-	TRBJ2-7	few	CASSSGTLYEQYF	TGTGCCAGCTCGTCCGGGACCCTTTACGAGCAGTACTTC
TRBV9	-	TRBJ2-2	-	CASSVAPDTGELFF	TGTGCCAGCAGCGTAGCTCCCGATACCGGGGAGCTGTTTTTT
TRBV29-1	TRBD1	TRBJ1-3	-	CSAQGSSGNTIYF	TGCAGCGCACAGGGGAGCTCTGGAAACACCATATATTTT
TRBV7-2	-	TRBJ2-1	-	CASSPWYEQFF	TGTGCCAGCAGCCCCTGGTATGAGCAGTTCTTC